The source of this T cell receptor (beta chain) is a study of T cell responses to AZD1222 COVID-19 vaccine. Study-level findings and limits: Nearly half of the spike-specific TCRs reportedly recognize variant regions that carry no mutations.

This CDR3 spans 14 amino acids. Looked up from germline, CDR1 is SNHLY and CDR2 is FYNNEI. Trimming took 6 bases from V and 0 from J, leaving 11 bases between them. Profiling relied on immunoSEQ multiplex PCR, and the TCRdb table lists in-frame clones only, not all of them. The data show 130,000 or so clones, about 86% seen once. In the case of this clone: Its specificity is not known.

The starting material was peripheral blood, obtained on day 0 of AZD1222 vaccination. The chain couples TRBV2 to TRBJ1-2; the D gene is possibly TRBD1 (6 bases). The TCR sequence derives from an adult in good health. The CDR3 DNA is TGTGCCAGCAGAGACAGGAGCTCTAACTATGGCTACACCTTC. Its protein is CASRDRSSNYGYTF.